The clone carrying this T cell receptor beta chain turned up a few times. This entry is derived from a study of blood T cell repertoires in COVID-19. As for the study in general: Samples came from the United States, Italy and Spain, spanning acute and convalescent COVID-19. Sources were T cells, B-cell-depleted T cells, or PBMCs; the material itself was cDNA or gDNA.

Original data processing: By means of reference gene primer amplification, nucleated cell counts were estimated. The method was immunoSEQ multiplex PCR; TCRdb's version includes in-frame clones alone and lacks a portion of them. That table supplies the V and J calls and clone size; D and trimming were determined from the DNA. The sample includes some 56,000 clones, around 81% of them seen just once. V dropped 8 bases and J dropped 7; count of bases not matched to a gene: 9. The CDR3 loop spans 13 amino acids. The germline V gene encodes CDR1 MGHDK and CDR2 SYGVNS. This clonotype originated in a man in his 60s with acute or convalescent COVID-19. Sequences were obtained from peripheral blood. The chain employs TRBV25-1 and TRBJ1-2; TRBD1 aligns across 8 bases. The CDR3 nucleotides are TGTGCCAGCGAGACCCTGGACAGGGCTGGCTACACCTTC. It specifies CASETLDRAGYTF.